The present T cell receptor beta chain was sequenced within a study of CD8 T cells in Susac syndrome. A quantity of about 0.5 to 1 ug RNA underwent reverse transcription using random hexamers. Across 54 Vbeta and 13 Jbeta, TCR beta CDR3 was amplified with immunoSEQ multiplex PCR. One entry per CDR3 protein results from TCRdb running MiXCR on the immunoSEQ multiplex PCR reads. The data contain around 130,000 distinct CDR3 sequences, roughly 95% of them singletons. Trimming pared 4 bases from V and 4 bases from J, leaving 15 bases between. The CDR3 runs 14 residues. Looked up from germline, CDR1 is SGHRS and CDR2 is YFSETQ. CD8+ and CD4+ blood T cells underwent TCR beta sequencing. Controls matched for sex and age were healthy donors. Negative isolation was applied to CD8+ and CD4+ T cells, and FACS enrichment was applied to TEMRA cells.

The source is a human donor in good health. This chain connects TRBV5-1 to TRBJ2-7; weak D call: TRBD1 (5 bases). Sequencing was performed on CD4+ T cells from PBMCs. As DNA, the CDR3 is TGCGCCAGCAGCCCGACGGCGACAGTTTACGAGCAGTACTTC. Translating it yields CASSPTATVYEQYF.